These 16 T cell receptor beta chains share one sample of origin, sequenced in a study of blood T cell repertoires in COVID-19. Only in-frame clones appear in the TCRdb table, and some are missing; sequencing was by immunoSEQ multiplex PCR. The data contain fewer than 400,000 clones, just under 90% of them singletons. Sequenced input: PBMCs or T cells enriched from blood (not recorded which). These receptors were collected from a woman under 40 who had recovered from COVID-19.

CDR3 amino acids: CAWSMRGYYNEQFF. The CDR3 coding sequence is TGTGCCTGGAGTATGCGGGGGTACTACAATGAGCAGTTCTTC. The chain combines TRBV30 with TRBJ2-1, with 7 bases aligning to TRBD2. The germline CDR1 and CDR2 sequences are GTSNPN and SVGIG (reference sequence). The CDR3 is 14 amino acids. With V trimmed by 2 bases and J by 3 bases, 4 bases remained unmatched.

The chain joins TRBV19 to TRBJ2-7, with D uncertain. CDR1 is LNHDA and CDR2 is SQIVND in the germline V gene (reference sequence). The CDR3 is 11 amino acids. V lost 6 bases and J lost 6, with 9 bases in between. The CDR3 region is CASSVGFEQYF. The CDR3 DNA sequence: TGTGCCAGTAGCGTCGGGTTCGAGCAGTACTTC.

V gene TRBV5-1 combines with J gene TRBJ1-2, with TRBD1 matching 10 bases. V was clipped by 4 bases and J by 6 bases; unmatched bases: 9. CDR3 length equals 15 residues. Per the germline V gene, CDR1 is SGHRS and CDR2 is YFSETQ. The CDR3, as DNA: TGCGCCAGCAGCCTCAGGACGACAGGGGGCCATGGCTACACCTTC. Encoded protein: CASSLRTTGGHGYTF.

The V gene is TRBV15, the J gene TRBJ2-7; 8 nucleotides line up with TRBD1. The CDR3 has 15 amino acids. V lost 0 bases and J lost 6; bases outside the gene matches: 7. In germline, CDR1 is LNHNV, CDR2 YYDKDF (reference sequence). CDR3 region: CATSRDPGGSLEQYF. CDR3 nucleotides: TGTGCCACCAGCAGAGACCCAGGGGGCTCCCTCGAGCAGTACTTC.

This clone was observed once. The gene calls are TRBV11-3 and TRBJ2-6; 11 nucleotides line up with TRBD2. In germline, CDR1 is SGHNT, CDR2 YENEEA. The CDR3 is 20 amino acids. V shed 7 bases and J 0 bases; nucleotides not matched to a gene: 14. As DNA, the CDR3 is TGTGCCAGCACCCCCAGGCGTCTAGCGGGAGGTCGCTCTGGGGCCAACGTCCTGACTTTC. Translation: CASTPRRLAGGRSGANVLTF.

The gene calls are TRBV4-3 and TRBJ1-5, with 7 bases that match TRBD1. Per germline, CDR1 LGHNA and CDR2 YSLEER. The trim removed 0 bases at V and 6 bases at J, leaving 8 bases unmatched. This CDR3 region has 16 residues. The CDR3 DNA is TGCGCCAGCAGCCAAGATTGGGGGGACAGCGCTCAGCCCCAGCATTTT. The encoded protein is CASSQDWGDSAQPQHF.

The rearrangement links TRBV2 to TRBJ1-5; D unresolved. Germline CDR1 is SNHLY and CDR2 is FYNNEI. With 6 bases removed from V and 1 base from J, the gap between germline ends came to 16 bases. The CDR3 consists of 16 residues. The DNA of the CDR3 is TGTGCCAGCAGGGCGGAGGCGGGTCTCAGCAATCAGCCCCAGCATTTT. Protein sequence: CASRAEAGLSNQPQHF.

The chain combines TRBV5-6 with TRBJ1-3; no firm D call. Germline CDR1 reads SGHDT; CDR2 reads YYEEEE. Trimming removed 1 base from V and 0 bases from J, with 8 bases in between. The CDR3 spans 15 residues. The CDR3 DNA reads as TGTGCCAGCAGCTTGATGCGTCGCTCTGGAAACACCATATATTTT. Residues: CASSLMRRSGNTIYF.

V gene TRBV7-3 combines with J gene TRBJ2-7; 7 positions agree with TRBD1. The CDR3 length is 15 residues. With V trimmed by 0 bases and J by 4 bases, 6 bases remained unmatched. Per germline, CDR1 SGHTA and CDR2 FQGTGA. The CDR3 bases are TGTGCCAGCAGCTTAACTATGGCAGGGGGATACGAGCAGTACTTC. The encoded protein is CASSLTMAGGYEQYF.

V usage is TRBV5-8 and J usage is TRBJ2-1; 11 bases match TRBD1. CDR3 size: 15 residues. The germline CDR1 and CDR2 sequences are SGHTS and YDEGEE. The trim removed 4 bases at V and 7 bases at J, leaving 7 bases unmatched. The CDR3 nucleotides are TGTGCCAGCAGCCCGGGACAGGGGGGATGGAATGAGCAGTTCTTC. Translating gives CASSPGQGGWNEQFF.

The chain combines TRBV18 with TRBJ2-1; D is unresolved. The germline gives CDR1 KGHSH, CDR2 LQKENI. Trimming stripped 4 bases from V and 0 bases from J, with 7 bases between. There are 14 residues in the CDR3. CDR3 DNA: TGTGCCAGCTCACGGAGCAACTCCTACAATGAGCAGTTCTTC. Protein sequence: CASSRSNSYNEQFF. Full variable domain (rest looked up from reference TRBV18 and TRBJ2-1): NAGVMQNPRHLVRRRGQEARLRCSPMKGHSHVYWYRQLPEEGLKFMVYLQKENIIDESGMPKERFSAEFPKEGPSILRIQQVVRGDSAAYFCASSRSNSYNEQFFGPGTRLTVL.

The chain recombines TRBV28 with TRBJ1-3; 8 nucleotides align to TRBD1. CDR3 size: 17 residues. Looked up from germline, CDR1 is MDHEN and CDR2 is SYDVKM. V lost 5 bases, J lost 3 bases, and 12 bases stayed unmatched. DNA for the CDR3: TGTGCCAGCAGTGCCCGGACAGGGAGAGTGGGTGGAAACACCATATATTTT. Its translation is CASSARTGRVGGNTIYF.

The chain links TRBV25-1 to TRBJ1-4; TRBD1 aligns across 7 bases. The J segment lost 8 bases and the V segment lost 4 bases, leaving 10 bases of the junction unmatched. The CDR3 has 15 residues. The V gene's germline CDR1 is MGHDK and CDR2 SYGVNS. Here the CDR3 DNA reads TGTGCCAGCAGTGGACGGGACAGCCGAAGGGAAAAACTGTTTTTT. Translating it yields CASSGRDSRREKLFF.

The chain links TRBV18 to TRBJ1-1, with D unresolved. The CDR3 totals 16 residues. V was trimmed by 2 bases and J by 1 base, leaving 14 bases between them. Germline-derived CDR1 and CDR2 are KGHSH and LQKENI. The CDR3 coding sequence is TGTGCCAGCTCACCATACGGCACTAGAGGGAACACTGAAGCTTTCTTT. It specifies CASSPYGTRGNTEAFF.

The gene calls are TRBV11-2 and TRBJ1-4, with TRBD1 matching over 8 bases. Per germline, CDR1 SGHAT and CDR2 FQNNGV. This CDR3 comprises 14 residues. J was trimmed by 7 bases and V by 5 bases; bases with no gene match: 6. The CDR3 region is CASSPDRVFEKLFF. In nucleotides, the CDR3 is TGTGCCAGCAGCCCGGACAGGGTGTTTGAAAAACTGTTTTTT.

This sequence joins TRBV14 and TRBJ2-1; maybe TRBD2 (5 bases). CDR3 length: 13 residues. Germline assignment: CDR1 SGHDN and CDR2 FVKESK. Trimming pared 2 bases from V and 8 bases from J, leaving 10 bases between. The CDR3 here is CASSQNLAHEQFF. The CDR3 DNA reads TGTGCCAGCAGCCAAAACCTAGCTCATGAGCAGTTCTTC. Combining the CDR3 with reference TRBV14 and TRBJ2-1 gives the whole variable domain EAGVTQFPSHSVIEKGQTVTLRCDPISGHDNLYWYRRVMGKEIKFLLHFVKESKQDESGMPNNRFLAERTGGTYSTLKVQPAELEDSGVYFCASSQNLAHEQFFGPGTRLTVL.